A selection of T cell receptor beta chains follows, all from one sample in a study of identical twins. TCRdb re-called the 5' RACE reads with MiXCR, one entry per CDR3 protein. The table has nearly 900,000 distinct CDR3 sequences, about 12% seen once. This sample was shared with a second study, whose subject was yellow fever vaccine responses in identical twins.

Source material: PBMCs. All receptors come from a woman aged 18-29 years in good health. Both conserved end residues are part of each CDR3. The D gene is left open where the match is weak. The size field is filled for only some rows; it gives once, few, many or a size class.

. | TRBJ2-5 | TRBV9 | few | TGTGCCAGCAGCGAAAGAGCGACTCGCCAAGAGACCCAGTACTTC | CASSERATRQETQYF
TRBD2 | TRBJ2-5 | TRBV5-1 | . | TGCGCCAGCAGCCGGACTAGCGGGAGGGGGTCGCATCAAGGGACCCAGTACTTC | CASSRTSGRGSHQGTQYF
TRBD2 | TRBJ2-7 | TRBV5-1 | . | TGCGCCAGCACCACACGCGGCGGGAGCTCCTACGAGCAGTACTTC | CASTTRGGSSYEQYF
. | TRBJ2-1 | TRBV5-1 | . | TGCGCCAGCCGTCCCCCCAGCGCAAATTACAATGAGCAGTTCTTC | CASRPPSANYNEQFF
. | TRBJ2-3 | TRBV20-1 | few | TGCAGTGCTCACAGAACACCGAACACAGATACGCAGTATTTT | CSAHRTPNTDTQYF
. | TRBJ2-5 | TRBV6-5 | many | TGTGCCAGCAGTTACTCTTGGGCAGGGGCCTTCCAAGAGACCCAGTACTTC | CASSYSWAGAFQETQYF
TRBD2 | TRBJ2-1 | TRBV5-1 | many | TGCGCCAGCAGCAGGGGACTAGCGGGAGTATACAATGAGCAGTTCTTC | CASSRGLAGVYNEQFF
TRBD2 | TRBJ2-1 | TRBV29-1 | many | TGCAGCGTTGATCAACTAGCGGGATTTAATGAGCAGTTCTTC | CSVDQLAGFNEQFF
TRBD1 | TRBJ2-2 | TRBV18 | many | TGTGCCAGCTCTGGGACAGGAATTACCGGGGAGCTGTTTTTT | CASSGTGITGELFF
TRBD1 | TRBJ1-2 | TRBV19 | many | TGTGCCAGCCGAAGACAGGGAACCTATGGCTACACCTTC | CASRRQGTYGYTF
TRBD1 | TRBJ2-1 | TRBV20-1 | . | TGCAGTGCTAGGTACGACAGGGGAAGGCAATTTAGCTCCTACAATGAGCAGTTCTTC | CSARYDRGRQFSSYNEQFF
TRBD2 | TRBJ2-3 | TRBV5-1 | . | TGCCACACCCCCCAGGGACTAGCGGGATCGTTAGGAGATACGCAGTATTTT | CHTPQGLAGSLGDTQYF
. | TRBJ2-1 | TRBV11-2 | . | TGTGCCAGCAGCTTAGGAGCGGGTCCTAATGAGCAGTTCTTC | CASSLGAGPNEQFF
TRBD2 | TRBJ2-7 | TRBV12-3/TRBV12-4 | . | TGTGCCAGCAGGCCTATCTCTAGCGGGGATAACTCCTACGAGCAGTACTTC | CASRPISSGDNSYEQYF
. | TRBJ2-7 | TRBV10-3 | . | TGTGCCATCAGTGAGTTCCCAGGGTCCTACGAGCAGTACTTC | CAISEFPGSYEQYF
. | TRBJ2-5 | TRBV3-1 | . | TGTGCCAGCAGCCAAGGGGTAAAAGGGGTGGAGGAGACCCAGTACTTC | CASSQGVKGVEETQYF
TRBD2 | TRBJ2-1 | TRBV11-2 | . | TGTGCCAGCAGCTCAATAGCGGGGGGGCCCATCAATGAGCAGTTCTTC | CASSSIAGGPINEQFF
. | TRBJ1-1 | TRBV20-1 | . | TGCAGTGCTACCAGGGTTCCGAACACTGAAGCTTTCTTT | CSATRVPNTEAFF
TRBD1 | TRBJ1-5 | TRBV7-6 | few | TGTGCCAGCAGCGCCACAGGGGGTAGTCAGCCCCAGCATTTT | CASSATGGSQPQHF
. | TRBJ2-2 | TRBV10-3 | few | TGTGCCATAAGGAAGTACGGGCAATACACCGGGGAGCTGTTTTTT | CAIRKYGQYTGELFF
. | TRBJ2-3 | TRBV25-1 | many | TGTGCCAGCAGTGACTTCCGGGACTCCTCAGATACGCAGTATTTT | CASSDFRDSSDTQYF
. | TRBJ1-2 | TRBV9 | . | TGTGCCAGCAACAGACCGACAGACTATGGCTACACCTTC | CASNRPTDYGYTF
TRBD2 | TRBJ2-1 | TRBV15 | many | TGTGCCACCAGCAAAAACTTAGCGGGAGCGGGGGGTGAGCAGTTCTTC | CATSKNLAGAGGEQFF
. | TRBJ1-2 | TRBV19 | few | TGTGCCAGTAGCGAAATGGGAGGGAACTATGGCTACACCTTC | CASSEMGGNYGYTF
. | TRBJ2-1 | TRBV5-1 | many | TGCGCCAGCAGCTTTCGGACCAGGGTAAGCTCCTACAATGAGCAGTTCTTC | CASSFRTRVSSYNEQFF
TRBD2 | TRBJ2-1 | TRBV15 | . | TGTGCCACCAGCAGAGATTCTAGCGGGGGGGTTTTTGAGCAGTTCTTC | CATSRDSSGGVFEQFF
TRBD1 | TRBJ2-2 | TRBV7-9 | few | TGTGCCAGCAGTTTGACAGGGAAGACCGGGGAGCTGTTTTTT | CASSLTGKTGELFF
TRBD1 | TRBJ1-2 | TRBV4-2 | few | TGTGCCAGCAGTCTAGGACAGGGGTTGTCCAATTATGGCTACACCTTC | CASSLGQGLSNYGYTF
. | TRBJ2-5 | TRBV12-3/TRBV12-4 | . | TGTGCCAGCAGTTTGTCTCAGGGGCCGGGCCAGTACTTC | CASSLSQGPGQYF
TRBD2 | TRBJ2-1 | TRBV29-1 | few | TGCAGCGTCGACAAGGGACTAGCGAGTTACAATGAGCAGTTCTTC | CSVDKGLASYNEQFF
. | TRBJ2-5 | TRBV12-3/TRBV12-4 | many | TGTGCCAGCATGGTCTGGGGTCAAGAGACCCAGTACTTC | CASMVWGQETQYF
. | TRBJ2-7 | TRBV28 | . | TGTGCCAGCAGGCACCGGCCCTACGAGCAGTACTTC | CASRHRPYEQYF
TRBD1 | TRBJ1-3 | TRBV28 | . | TGTGCCAGCAGACCTGGACAGGGGGGAAACACCATATATTTT | CASRPGQGGNTIYF
. | TRBJ2-3 | TRBV1 | . | TGCACCAGCAGCCAAGGATGGAAGGGAGCGGGAGGAACCACAGATACGCAGTATTTT | CTSSQGWKGAGGTTDTQYF
. | TRBJ1-1 | TRBV19 | . | TGTGCCAGTAGTATTGGTCACACTGAAGCTTTCTTT | CASSIGHTEAFF
TRBD1 | TRBJ1-6 | TRBV7-9 | many | TGTGCCAGCAGCGCCGGGACAGAAACACCCCTCCACTTT | CASSAGTETPLHF
. | TRBJ2-1 | TRBV25-1 | . | TGTGCCAGCAGTGGAATTGACAGTCAGGGTGAGCAGTTCTTC | CASSGIDSQGEQFF
TRBD2 | TRBJ2-2 | TRBV11-2 | . | TGTGCCAGCAGCTTTACCGGGGGGGCGGACACCGGGGAGCTGTTTTTT | CASSFTGGADTGELFF
. | TRBJ2-3 | TRBV15 | few | TGTGCCACCAGCAGGAGGGCAGGGTACCAGGGAGATACGCAGTATTTT | CATSRRAGYQGDTQYF
. | TRBJ2-7 | TRBV6-1 | . | TGTGCCAGCACCCTGGGGGGACAAACCTACGAGCAGTACTTC | CASTLGGQTYEQYF
TRBD2 | TRBJ2-7 | TRBV14 | . | TGTGCCAGCAGCCGAGCGGGAGGGGTATACGAGCAGTACTTC | CASSRAGGVYEQYF
TRBD1 | TRBJ1-6 | TRBV24-1 | few | TGTGCCACCCAACGACAGGGGGATAATTCACCCCTCCACTTT | CATQRQGDNSPLHF
. | TRBJ2-7 | TRBV7-3 | . | TGTGCCAGCAGCTTAACTGTTAGCGGCGAGCAGTACTTC | CASSLTVSGEQYF
. | TRBJ2-1 | TRBV27 | many | TGTGCCAGCAAAGGGGCGGGCCTTTATGAGCAGTTCTTC | CASKGAGLYEQFF
. | TRBJ1-1 | TRBV12-3/TRBV12-4 | few | TGTGCCAGCAGCACCTCGGAGCTGAACACTGAAGCTTTCTTT | CASSTSELNTEAFF